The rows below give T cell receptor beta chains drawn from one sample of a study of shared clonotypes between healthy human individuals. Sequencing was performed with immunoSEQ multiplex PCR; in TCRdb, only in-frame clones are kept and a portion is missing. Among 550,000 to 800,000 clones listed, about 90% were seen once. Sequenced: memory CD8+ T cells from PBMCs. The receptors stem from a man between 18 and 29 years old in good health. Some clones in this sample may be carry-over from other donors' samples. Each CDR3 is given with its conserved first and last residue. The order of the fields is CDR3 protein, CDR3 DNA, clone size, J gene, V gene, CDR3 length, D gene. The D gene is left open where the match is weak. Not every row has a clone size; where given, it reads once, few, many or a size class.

CASSLTENNEQFF | TGTGCCAGCAGTTTAACCGAAAACAATGAGCAGTTCTTC | - | TRBJ2-1 | TRBV27 | 13 | -
CASSELGGSGSPVDTQYF | TGTGCCAGCAGTGAATTGGGGGGAAGCGGGAGCCCTGTAGATACGCAGTATTTT | - | TRBJ2-3 | TRBV2 | 18 | TRBD2
CASSFGKSYEQYF | TGTGCCAGCAGTTTTGGCAAGTCCTACGAGCAGTACTTC | - | TRBJ2-7 | TRBV27 | 13 | -
CASSESEGGNGNTIYF | TGCGCCAGCAGTGAGTCAGAGGGGGGGAATGGAAACACCATATATTTT | - | TRBJ1-3 | TRBV10-2 | 16 | -
CASREDRGNSGNTIYF | TGTGCCAGCAGAGAAGACAGGGGTAACTCTGGAAACACCATATATTTT | - | TRBJ1-3 | TRBV28 | 16 | TRBD1
CASSAVPGPRYGQPQHF | TGTGCCAGCAGCGCCGTACCGGGCCCGAGATATGGTCAGCCCCAGCATTTT | many | TRBJ1-5 | TRBV7-6 | 17 | -
CASSFGASHQPQHF | TGTGCCAGTAGTTTCGGGGCTAGCCATCAGCCCCAGCATTTT | few | TRBJ1-5 | TRBV19 | 14 | -
CASRGTGELFF | TGTGCCAGCAGGGGAACAGGAGAACTGTTTTTT | few | TRBJ1-4 | TRBV27 | 11 | -
CASSFRTVAIEAFF | TGTGCCAGTAGTTTTCGGACAGTGGCGATTGAAGCTTTCTTT | once | TRBJ1-1 | TRBV19 | 14 | -
CASSFREREGIETQYF | TGTGCCAGCAGCTTTCGGGAGCGGGAGGGTATAGAGACCCAGTACTTC | - | TRBJ2-5 | TRBV13 | 16 | TRBD2
CATSPMGNPYEQYF | TGTGCCACCAGCCCTATGGGTAATCCCTACGAGCAGTACTTC | - | TRBJ2-7 | TRBV15 | 14 | -
CASRFSGSTDTQYF | TGTGCCAGCAGGTTTAGCGGTAGCACAGATACGCAGTATTTT | once | TRBJ2-3 | TRBV6-5 | 14 | -
CASSLTTGGRAEAFF | TGTGCCAGCAGCTTGACAACAGGGGGCCGGGCCGAAGCTTTCTTT | - | TRBJ1-1 | TRBV5-6 | 15 | TRBD1
CASSWPGTSPVNEQFF | TGTGCCAGCAGTTGGCCCGGGACTAGCCCCGTCAATGAGCAGTTCTTC | - | TRBJ2-1 | TRBV7-9 | 16 | TRBD2
CASSLVGGQGVGEQYF | TGTGCCAGCAGCTTAGTAGGGGGACAGGGGGTAGGCGAGCAGTACTTC | - | TRBJ2-7 | TRBV7-2 | 16 | TRBD1
CASSFGGLSYEQYF | TGTGCCAGCAGCTTCGGGGGGCTCTCCTACGAGCAGTACTTC | - | TRBJ2-7 | TRBV11-2 | 14 | -
CASSLTLLRYGLLTDTQYF | TGTGCCAGCAGCTTAACCCTCTTGAGATATGGACTTCTCACAGATACGCAGTATTTT | - | TRBJ2-3 | TRBV7-2 | 19 | -
CASSLADLAGGPAGELFF | TGTGCCAGCAGCTTGGCCGATCTAGCGGGAGGGCCTGCCGGGGAGCTGTTTTTT | - | TRBJ2-2 | TRBV5-6 | 18 | TRBD2
CASSVGGGTGLYEQYF | TGTGCCAGCAGCGTAGGAGGTGGGACAGGGCTCTACGAGCAGTACTTC | - | TRBJ2-7 | TRBV9 | 16 | TRBD1
CASSRDRDVYGYTF | TGTGCCAGCAGCCGGGACAGGGATGTCTATGGCTACACCTTC | - | TRBJ1-2 | TRBV5-4 | 14 | TRBD1
CSVAGPYEQYF | TGCAGCGTTGCTGGCCCCTACGAGCAGTACTTC | - | TRBJ2-7 | TRBV29-1 | 11 | -
CASSIGTWSSYEQYF | TGTGCCAGCAGCATAGGGACTTGGAGCTCCTACGAGCAGTACTTC | - | TRBJ2-7 | TRBV6-5 | 15 | -
CASRVRGDTQYF | TGTGCCAGCAGGGTGAGGGGGGATACGCAGTATTTT | - | TRBJ2-3 | TRBV6-5 | 12 | -
CASSLPNRGVNYGYTF | TGTGCCAGCAGTTTACCAAACAGGGGGGTTAACTATGGCTACACCTTC | once | TRBJ1-2 | TRBV28 | 16 | TRBD1
CASSLTLGLAGVKGIGELFF | TGTGCCAGCAGCCTCACCCTGGGACTAGCGGGAGTTAAAGGAATCGGGGAGCTGTTTTTT | - | TRBJ2-2 | TRBV7-7 | 20 | TRBD2
CASIPGGGSYETQYF | TGTGCCAGCATCCCAGGGGGCGGGAGTTACGAGACCCAGTACTTC | - | TRBJ2-5 | TRBV7-6 | 15 | -
CASSFWAFSSYNEQFF | TGTGCCAGCAGTTTTTGGGCTTTTAGCTCCTACAATGAGCAGTTCTTC | - | TRBJ2-1 | TRBV28 | 16 | -
CASSLEGFDHGYTF | TGTGCCAGCAGCTTAGAGGGATTCGACCATGGCTACACCTTC | - | TRBJ1-2 | TRBV13 | 14 | -
CASSLTRAPNYGYTF | TGTGCCAGCAGCTTAACCAGGGCCCCTAACTATGGCTACACCTTC | - | TRBJ1-2 | TRBV7-6 | 15 | -
CASGGAGDSDTQYF | TGTGCCAGCGGTGGCGCGGGAGACTCAGATACGCAGTATTTT | - | TRBJ2-3 | TRBV11-3 | 14 | TRBD2
CASSLMRQASEVNTEAFF | TGTGCCAGCAGTTTAATGAGGCAGGCGTCTGAGGTGAACACTGAAGCTTTCTTT | - | TRBJ1-1 | TRBV28 | 18 | -
CASSIRAEGVETQYF | TGTGCCAGTAGTATTAGAGCTGAGGGTGTGGAGACCCAGTACTTC | - | TRBJ2-5 | TRBV19 | 15 | -
CASSGDSYNEQFF | TGTGCCAGCAGTGGGGACAGTTACAATGAGCAGTTCTTC | - | TRBJ2-1 | TRBV6-1 | 13 | TRBD1
CASSQAWRDTQYF | TGTGCCAGCAGCCAAGCGTGGAGAGATACGCAGTATTTT | - | TRBJ2-3 | TRBV14 | 13 | -
CASSMVSGGSYNEQFF | TGTGCCAGTAGTATGGTCAGCGGGGGCTCCTACAATGAGCAGTTCTTC | - | TRBJ2-1 | TRBV19 | 16 | TRBD2
CASSQGGPQYF | TGTGCCAGCAGCCAGGGGGGGCCCCAGTACTTC | - | TRBJ2-5 | TRBV27 | 11 | -
CASAGRSGTSYNEQFF | TGCGCCAGCGCGGGGAGGAGCGGAACGTCCTACAATGAGCAGTTCTTC | - | TRBJ2-1 | TRBV5-1 | 16 | -
CASSYSQGMNTEAFF | TGTGCCAGCAGTTACTCGCAGGGCATGAACACTGAAGCTTTCTTT | - | TRBJ1-1 | TRBV6-5 | 15 | -
CASQSGTGVYYEQYF | TGCGCCTCTCAATCCGGGACAGGGGTGTACTACGAGCAGTACTTC | - | TRBJ2-7 | TRBV4-1 | 15 | TRBD1
CASKDRSESSYNEQFF | TGTGCCAGCAAAGACCGGAGCGAGAGCTCCTACAATGAGCAGTTCTTC | - | TRBJ2-1 | TRBV2 | 16 | -
CASSLAPGADEQFF | TGTGCCAGCAGCTTAGCGCCAGGGGCGGATGAGCAGTTCTTC | - | TRBJ2-1 | TRBV7-6 | 14 | -
CASSLLGEADEKLFF | TGTGCCAGCAGTTTACTAGGGGAGGCTGATGAAAAACTGTTTTTT | - | TRBJ1-4 | TRBV28 | 15 | -
CASSFGVAGETYNEQFF | TGTGCCAGCAGCTTTGGGGTAGCGGGAGAAACCTACAATGAGCAGTTCTTC | - | TRBJ2-1 | TRBV5-6 | 17 | TRBD2
CASSQGGHSHSYNEQFF | TGCGCCAGCAGCCAAGGAGGGCACAGCCACTCCTACAATGAGCAGTTCTTC | - | TRBJ2-1 | TRBV4-1 | 17 | -
CASSLADSQYF | TGTGCCAGCAGCTTAGCGGACAGCCAGTACTTC | - | TRBJ2-7 | TRBV7-8 | 11 | -
CASSEGSEQYF | TGTGCCAGCAGTGAGGGGAGCGAGCAGTACTTC | - | TRBJ2-7 | TRBV6-1 | 11 | -
CASSQGQGAGSTEAFF | TGCGCCAGCAGCCAGGGACAGGGGGCGGGTAGCACTGAAGCTTTCTTT | - | TRBJ1-1 | TRBV4-1 | 16 | TRBD1
CASSFFTGGVDTQYF | TGCGCCAGCTCCTTTTTTACAGGGGGCGTGGATACGCAGTATTTT | - | TRBJ2-3 | TRBV5-1 | 15 | TRBD1
CASSQDRYSVAPGELFF | TGTGCCAGCAGCCAAGATCGCTACAGCGTGGCACCCGGGGAGCTGTTTTTT | - | TRBJ2-2 | TRBV4-2 | 17 | -
CASAWTSGSYNEQFF | TGCGCCAGCGCCTGGACTAGCGGTTCCTACAATGAGCAGTTCTTC | - | TRBJ2-1 | TRBV10-2 | 15 | TRBD2
CASSPALRSYEQYF | TGCGCCAGCAGCCCCGCTTTGCGGAGCTACGAGCAGTACTTC | few | TRBJ2-7 | TRBV23-1 | 14 | -
CASSLRFDYEQYF | TGTGCCAGCAGTTTAAGATTTGACTACGAGCAGTACTTC | - | TRBJ2-7 | TRBV27 | 13 | -
CASIGTGDNQPQHF | TGTGCCAGCATAGGGACAGGGGACAATCAGCCCCAGCATTTT | - | TRBJ1-5 | TRBV28 | 14 | TRBD1
CASSFSHFFNYGYTF | TGTGCCAGCAGTTTTTCACATTTCTTTAACTATGGCTACACCTTC | once | TRBJ1-2 | TRBV28 | 15 | -
CAWSKKGAKNIQYF | TGTGCCTGGTCCAAGAAAGGGGCCAAAAACATTCAGTACTTC | - | TRBJ2-4 | TRBV30 | 14 | -
CAWSHHQEGGYNEQFF | TGTGCCTGGAGTCACCACCAGGAGGGGGGTTACAATGAGCAGTTCTTC | - | TRBJ2-1 | TRBV30 | 16 | -
CASSVVGGDTEAFF | TGTGCCAGCAGCGTAGTGGGGGGAGACACTGAAGCTTTCTTT | - | TRBJ1-1 | TRBV9 | 14 | -
CARGTFKVETQYF | TGTGCCAGGGGGACTTTTAAGGTGGAGACCCAGTACTTC | - | TRBJ2-5 | TRBV2 | 13 | -
CASSLGAISYDEQYF | TGTGCCAGCAGTTTAGGAGCCATTTCCTACGACGAGCAGTACTTC | few | TRBJ2-7 | TRBV6-4 | 15 | -
CASRDSPGLAGGSYNEQFF | TGTGCCAGTAGGGACAGTCCGGGACTAGCGGGAGGGTCCTACAATGAGCAGTTCTTC | once | TRBJ2-1 | TRBV19 | 19 | TRBD2